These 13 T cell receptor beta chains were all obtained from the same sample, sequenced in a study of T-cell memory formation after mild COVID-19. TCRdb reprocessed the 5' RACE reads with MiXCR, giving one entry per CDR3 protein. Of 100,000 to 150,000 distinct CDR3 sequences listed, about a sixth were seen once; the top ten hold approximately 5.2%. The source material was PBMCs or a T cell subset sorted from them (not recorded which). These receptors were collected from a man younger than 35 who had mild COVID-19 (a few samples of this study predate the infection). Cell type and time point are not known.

This chain's CDR3 is CASSHMGLLRGAGELFF. Written as DNA, the CDR3 is TGTGCCAGCAGCCATATGGGCCTCCTACGAGGGGCCGGGGAGCTGTTTTTT. The rearrangement joins TRBV6-2 or TRBV6-3 to TRBJ2-2, with D perhaps TRBD1 or TRBD2 (5 bases each). The V gene's germline CDR1 is MNHEY and CDR2 SVGEGT. CDR3 length equals 17 residues. The germline V and J ends were trimmed by 6 bases and 6 bases, with 23 bases remaining between them.

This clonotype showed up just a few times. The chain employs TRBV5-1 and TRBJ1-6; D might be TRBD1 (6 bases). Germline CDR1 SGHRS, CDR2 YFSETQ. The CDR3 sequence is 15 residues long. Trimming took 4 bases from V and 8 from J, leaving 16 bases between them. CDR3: CASSETGGKDSPLHF. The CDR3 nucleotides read TGCGCCAGCAGCGAAACCGGGGGCAAGGATTCACCCCTCCACTTT.

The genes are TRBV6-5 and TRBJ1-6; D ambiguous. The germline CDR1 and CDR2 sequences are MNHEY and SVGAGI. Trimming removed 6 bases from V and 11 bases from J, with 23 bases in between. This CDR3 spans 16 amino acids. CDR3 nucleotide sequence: TGTGCCAGCAGCCGCACGGAGGTAACCGGATTCCCACCCCTCCACTTT. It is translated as CASSRTEVTGFPPLHF.

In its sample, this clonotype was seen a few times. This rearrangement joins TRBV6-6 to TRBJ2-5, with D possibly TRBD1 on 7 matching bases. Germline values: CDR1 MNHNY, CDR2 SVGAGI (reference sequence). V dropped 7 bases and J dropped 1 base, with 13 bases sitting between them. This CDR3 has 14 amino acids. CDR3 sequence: CASKNRGGQETQYF. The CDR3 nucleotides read TGTGCCAGCAAGAACAGGGGAGGCCAAGAGACCCAGTACTTC.

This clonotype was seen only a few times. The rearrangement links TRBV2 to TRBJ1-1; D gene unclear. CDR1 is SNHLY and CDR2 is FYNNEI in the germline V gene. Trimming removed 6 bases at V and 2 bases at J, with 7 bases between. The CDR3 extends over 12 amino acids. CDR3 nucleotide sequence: TGTGCCAGCAGGGGCGACAACACTGAAGCTTTCTTT. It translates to CASRGDNTEAFF.

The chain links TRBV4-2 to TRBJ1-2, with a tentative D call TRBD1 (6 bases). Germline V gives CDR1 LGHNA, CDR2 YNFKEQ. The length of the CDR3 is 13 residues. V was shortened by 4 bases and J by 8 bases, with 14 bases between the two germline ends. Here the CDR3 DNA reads TGTGCCAGCAGCCCTCCACAGGGCTACGGCTACACCTTC. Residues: CASSPPQGYGYTF.

The CDR3 DNA is TGTGCCAGTCAGGGGGGGACCTACGAGCAGTACGTC. This encodes CASQGGTYEQYV. This chain connects TRBV6-2 or TRBV6-3 to TRBJ2-7, with D perhaps being TRBD1 or TRBD2 (7 bases each). Trimming pared 9 bases from V and 2 bases from J, leaving 11 bases between. The length of the CDR3 is 12 residues. Germline lookup yields CDR1 MNHEY and CDR2 SVGEGT.

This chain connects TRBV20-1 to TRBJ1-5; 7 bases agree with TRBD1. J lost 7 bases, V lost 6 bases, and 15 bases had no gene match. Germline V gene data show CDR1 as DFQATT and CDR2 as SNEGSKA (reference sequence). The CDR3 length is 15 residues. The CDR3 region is CSAPAWGQGGQPQHF. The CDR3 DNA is TGCAGTGCCCCGGCGTGGGGTCAGGGGGGCCAGCCCCAGCATTTT.

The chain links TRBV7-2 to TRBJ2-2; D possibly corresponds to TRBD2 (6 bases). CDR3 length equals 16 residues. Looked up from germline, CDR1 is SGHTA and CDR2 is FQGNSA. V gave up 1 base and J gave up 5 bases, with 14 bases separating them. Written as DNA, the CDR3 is TGTGCCAGCAGCTTAGGTGCGGGGCCTGGGACCGGGGAGCTGTTTTTT. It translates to CASSLGAGPGTGELFF. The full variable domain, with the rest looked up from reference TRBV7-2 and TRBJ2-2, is GAGVSQSPSNKVTEKGKDVELRCDPISGHTALYWYRQSLGQGLEFLIYFQGNSAPDKSGLPSDRFSAERTGGSVSTLTIQRTQQEDSAVYLCASSLGAGPGTGELFFGEGSRLTVL.

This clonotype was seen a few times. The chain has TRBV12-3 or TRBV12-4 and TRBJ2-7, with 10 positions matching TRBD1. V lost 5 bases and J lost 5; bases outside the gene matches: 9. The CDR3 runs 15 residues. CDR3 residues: CASSLTGTGDHEQYF. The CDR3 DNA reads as TGTGCCAGCAGTCTAACCGGGACAGGGGACCACGAGCAGTACTTC.

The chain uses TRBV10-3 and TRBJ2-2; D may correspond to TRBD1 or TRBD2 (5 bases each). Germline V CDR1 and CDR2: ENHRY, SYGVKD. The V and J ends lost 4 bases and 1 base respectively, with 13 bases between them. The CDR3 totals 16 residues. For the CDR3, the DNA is TGTGCCATCAGTGTAGAGAGGGGTCTGAACACCGGGGAGCTGTTTTTT. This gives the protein CAISVERGLNTGELFF.

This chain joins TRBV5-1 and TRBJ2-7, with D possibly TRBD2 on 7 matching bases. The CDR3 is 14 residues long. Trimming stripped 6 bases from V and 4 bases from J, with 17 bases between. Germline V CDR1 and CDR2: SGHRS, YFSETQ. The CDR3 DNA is TGCGCCAGCAAGGCGGGGGCCCTATTTTACGAGCAGTACTTC. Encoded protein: CASKAGALFYEQYF.

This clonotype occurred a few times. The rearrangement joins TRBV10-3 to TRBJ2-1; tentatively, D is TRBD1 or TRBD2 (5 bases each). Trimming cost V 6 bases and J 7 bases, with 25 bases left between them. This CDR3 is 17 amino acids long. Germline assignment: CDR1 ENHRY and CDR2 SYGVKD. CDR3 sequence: CAIRGSAGRGSLNEQFF. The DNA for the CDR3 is TGTGCCATCAGGGGCTCGGCAGGGAGAGGGTCTCTAAATGAGCAGTTCTTC.